This T cell receptor beta chain appears in the sequencing data of a study of OX40 agonist ivuxolimab in advanced cancers. Looking at the study overall: Treatment received earlier with anti-PD-1, anti-PD-L1 or anti-CTLA-4 agents was allowed, and around 36% had some. Study results and caveats: CD4+ T cells averaged fewer expanded clones than CD8+ T cells.

About this clone itself: Its antigen is as yet unknown.

The CDR3 spans 13 residues. V was pared by 6 bases and J by 8 bases, with 13 bases between. Germline CDR1 and CDR2: LGHNT and FRNRAP. Generated by immunoSEQ multiplex PCR, the TCRdb table keeps only in-frame clones and is missing some. The table has some 74,000 clones, more than 75% seen once; the top ten hold about 6.9%. Here the sequenced sample was CD4+ or CD8+ T cells sorted from blood, taken in a trial of the OX40 agonist ivuxolimab. This TCR derives from an adult with an advanced solid tumor such as melanoma, head and neck, liver or kidney cancer. This chain links TRBV12-5 with TRBJ1-4; perhaps TRBD1 as D (5 bases). In DNA form, the CDR3 reads TGTGCTAGTGGGAGGGACTTAAACGAAAAACTGTTTTTT. As protein: CASGRDLNEKLFF.